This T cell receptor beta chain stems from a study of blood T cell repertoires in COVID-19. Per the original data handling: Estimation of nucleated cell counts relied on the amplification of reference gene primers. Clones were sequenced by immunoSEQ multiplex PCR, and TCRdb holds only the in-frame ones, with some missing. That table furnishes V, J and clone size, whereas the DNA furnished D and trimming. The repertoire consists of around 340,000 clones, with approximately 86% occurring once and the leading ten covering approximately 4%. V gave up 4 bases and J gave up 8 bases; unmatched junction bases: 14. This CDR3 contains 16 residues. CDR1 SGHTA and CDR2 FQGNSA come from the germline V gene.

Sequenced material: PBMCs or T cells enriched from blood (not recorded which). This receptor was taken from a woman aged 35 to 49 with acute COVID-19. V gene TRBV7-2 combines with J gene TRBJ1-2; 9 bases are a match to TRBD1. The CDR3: CASSSPGTGQVSGYTF. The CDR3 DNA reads TGTGCCAGCAGCTCCCCGGGGACAGGGCAAGTGAGCGGCTACACCTTC.